This entry is about one TCR beta chain. Its antigen is currently not known. No much larger clone is present one base from it, and per-base qualities are unavailable. Library prep was done by the immunoSEQ multiplex PCR assay. Rearranged TCR beta chain sequences were amplified using the hsTCRB Kit according to the manufacturer's protocol. Sequencing of TCRB libraries was carried out on an Illumina MiSeq. In the authors' own workflow: The kit vendor's proprietary platform handled demultiplexing, trimming and gene mapping. TCRdb stores this immuneACCESS table with in-frame sequences only. Part of the clones is absent; in the studies checked, under half of the shortfall reflects unresolved V genes, and no reason is known for the rest. Clonal size and the V and J genes are those of that table, whereas D and trimming came from the DNA. The sample yields 35,000 or so clones; around 80% were counted once. Approximately 16% of the sample goes to the ten largest clones.

The meaning of the sample's time point label: week 11, during vaccination. Every vaccine dose consisted of 300 ug of a 20-mer mutant IDH1 peptide in Montanide, administered subcutaneously together with topical imiquimod. All donors had newly diagnosed IDH1-mutant astrocytomas of WHO grade 3 or 4 that showed loss of nuclear ATRX. The samples were drawn from NOA16, a multicentre, single-arm, open-label phase I trial in Germany that tested a mutant IDH1 peptide vaccine in humans for the first time. Genomic DNA for TCRB sequencing was extracted from EDTA blood using the DNeasy Blood and Tissue Kit. The germline V gene specifies KGHSH as CDR1 and LQKENI as CDR2. The cysteine opens and the phenylalanine closes a CDR3 of 17 amino acids. Just CDR3 DNA is preserved here, 51 bases in frame from base 1. Relative to germline, V is missing 2 bases and J is missing 5 bases, with 12 bases of the junction outside any gene match.

This record comes from a study of a mutant IDH1 vaccine in newly diagnosed glioma listed by TCRdb under 2021. In terms of the full investigation: Patients received eight vaccinations in weeks 1, 3, 5, 7, 11, 15, 19 and 23, corresponding to visits V03 through V10. Peripheral blood was collected at six visits: V03 (baseline), V05, V07, V10, V12 and V13. Of the roughly 31 treated patients, roughly 62% were male and about 40% were female, and the mean age was approximately 37 years. For exploratory analyses, approximately 23 treated patients had longitudinal TCRB deep sequencing done wherever samples were available. Vaccination began 4-6 weeks after radiotherapy alone, or alongside temozolomide cycles in the chemotherapy-containing groups. Prior to enrollment, patients had been given standard therapy consisting of radiotherapy alone, temozolomide alone, or radiochemotherapy with temozolomide, with the combination given to most patients. The full study reports these points: Immune responses induced by the vaccine were seen in approximately 92% of patients across multiple MHC alleles. It was noted by the authors that analyses of patient blood samples could not be reproduced owing to sample limitations. Pseudoprogression appeared unrelated to alterations in the top peripheral T cell clonotypes detected by TCRB sequencing. PBMC samples for TCRB deep sequencing were selected based on availability.

The sample here was peripheral blood mononuclear cells (PBMCs), taken from a glioma patient whose treatment included an IDH1 peptide vaccine. Here the chain combines TRBV18 and TRBJ2-5, with TRBD2 matching 9 junction bases. This clonotype was obtained from a woman under 40 with glioma. Some clones in this sample may be carry-over from other donors' samples. The CDR3 region: CASSPSASGTGWETQYF. The nucleotide sequence reads TGTGCCAGCTCACCATCAGCTAGCGGGACCGGCTGGGAGACCCAGTACTTC.